The clone carrying this T cell receptor beta chain was observed many times. This sample was included in a study of T cell repertoires in cytomegalovirus infection. This CDR3 comprises 16 residues. V shed 1 base and J 5 bases; nucleotides not matched to a gene: 6. The germline V gene encodes CDR1 MGHRA and CDR2 YSYEKL. TCRdb re-derived calls from the reads in MiXCR, one entry per CDR3 protein. The table includes roughly 320,000 distinct CDR3 sequences, 9.6% detected once. The chain carries TRBV4-1 and TRBJ2-1, with 9 nucleotides matching TRBD2. The sequenced sample consisted of PBMCs. The TCR comes from a human donor in good health (CMV status not recorded). Some clones in this sample may be carry-over from other donors' samples. DNA of the CDR3: TGCGCCAGCAGCCAAGTCGTAGCGGGGGCTAACAATGAGCAGTTCTTC. This codes for CASSQVVAGANNEQFF.